The 24 T cell receptor beta chains presented below share a single source sample, sequenced in a study of shared clonotypes between healthy human individuals (dated by TCRdb to the early 2020s). The library was obtained by the immunoSEQ multiplex PCR assay. TCRdb carries this immuneACCESS record with in-frame sequences only. Its versions omit some clonotypes, under half of them owing to an unresolved V gene in the studies checked, with the rest unexplained. This sample gives fewer than 600,000 clones in total; roughly three quarters of them show up just once. Clones ranked in the top ten supply 12% of the sample. Sample: PBMCs. These receptors originate from a woman between 40 and 50 years old in good health. Some clones in this sample may be carry-over from other donors' samples.

This chain connects TRBV4-1 to TRBJ2-7; D gene unclear. The CDR3 runs 15 residues. In germline, CDR1 is MGHRA, CDR2 YSYEKL. Trimming pared 0 bases from V and 5 bases from J, leaving 14 bases between. The CDR3 here is CASSQDATSADEQYF. In nucleotides, the CDR3 is TGCGCCAGCAGCCAAGATGCGACTTCCGCGGACGAGCAGTACTTC.

Comment on this clone: A much more abundant neighbour one base away suggests this may be a read error. This chain connects TRBV27 to TRBJ2-7; TRBD2 agrees at 16 bases. CDR1 MNHEY and CDR2 SMNVEV come from the germline V gene (reference sequence). The CDR3 has 19 amino acids. J was trimmed by 11 bases and V by 6 bases; bases with no gene match: 22. CDR3 in amino acids: CASRNADSLGLAGGLTEYF. The CDR3 DNA follows: TGTGCCAGCAGAAACGCGGACTCCCTGGGACTAGCGGGAGGGTTGACCGAGTACTTC.

This clone appeared once. This is likely an artifact of a read error, given a far larger clone one base away. The same CDR3 also results from other DNA sequences found in this sample. The chain couples TRBV25-1 to TRBJ2-3, with TRBD1 matching over 8 bases. Germline lookup yields CDR1 MGHDK and CDR2 SYGVNS. This CDR3 spans 11 amino acids. This chain's CDR3 is CAISTGVTQYF. Written as DNA, the CDR3 is TGTGCCATCTCGACAGGGGTTACGCAGTACTTT.

The chain joins TRBV14 to TRBJ2-5, with 8 bases lining up with TRBD1. CDR3 length: 16 residues. V gave up 4 bases and J gave up 5 bases; unmatched junction bases: 12. Germline loops: CDR1 SGHDN, CDR2 FVKESK. This chain's CDR3 is CASSRPRDRLGETQYF. The CDR3 nucleotides read TGTGCCAGCAGCCGCCCCCGGGACAGGTTGGGGGAGACCCAGTACTTC. Full variable domain (remainder filled in from reference TRBV14 and TRBJ2-5): EAGVTQFPSHSVIEKGQTVTLRCDPISGHDNLYWYRRVMGKEIKFLLHFVKESKQDESGMPNNRFLAERTGGTYSTLKVQPAELEDSGVYFCASSRPRDRLGETQYFGPGTRLLVL.

The V gene is TRBV7-9, the J gene TRBJ2-7; 9 bases fit TRBD1. Germline CDR1 is SEHNR and CDR2 is FQNEAQ (reference sequence). Trimming took 5 bases from V and 6 from J; bases not matched to a gene: 14. The CDR3 runs to 16 residues. The DNA for the CDR3 is TGTGCCAGCAGCCCCAAATTGGGACAGGGCATTGTCGAGCAGTACTTC. This sequence encodes CASSPKLGQGIVEQYF.

This chain joins TRBV4-1 and TRBJ1-1; D gene unclear. Trimming removed 1 base at V and 0 bases at J, with 12 bases between. CDR3 size: 16 residues. Germline CDR1 reads MGHRA; CDR2 reads YSYEKL. The CDR3 DNA follows: TGCGCCAGCAGCCAAGCCGTTCCGGTCGTGAACACTGAAGCTTTCTTT. It yields the protein CASSQAVPVVNTEAFF.

The CDR3 spells CASRLAYEQYF. The CDR3, as DNA: TGTGCCAGCAGGCTAGCCTACGAGCAGTACTTC. The chain uses TRBV27 and TRBJ2-7; D remains unclear. The CDR3 spans 11 residues. Trimming took off 6 bases at V and 2 bases at J, with 5 bases between the two ends. Per germline, CDR1 MNHEY and CDR2 SMNVEV (reference sequence).

V and J are TRBV15 and TRBJ2-7, with no clear D. This CDR3 is built from 14 residues. In germline, CDR1 is LNHNV, CDR2 YYDKDF (reference sequence). Trimming left V 1 base short and J 4 bases short, with 11 bases between. The CDR3 DNA follows: TGTGCCACCAGCAGAGGCCATACCGTTTACGAGCAGTACTTC. It translates to CATSRGHTVYEQYF.

The chain couples TRBV2 to TRBJ1-2; D is possibly TRBD1 (5 bases). V shed 8 bases and J shed 6 bases, with 7 bases lying between them. CDR3 length equals 10 residues. The germline gives CDR1 SNHLY, CDR2 FYNNEI. DNA of the CDR3: TGTGCCAGCCAGGGTGATGGCTACACCTTC. Translating gives CASQGDGYTF.

This clone was seen a single time. The genes are TRBV2 and TRBJ2-7; 14 nucleotides align to TRBD2. Germline V gene sequence: CDR1 SNHLY, CDR2 FYNNEI. After removal of 6 bases from V and 5 bases from J, the junction contained 6 bases not matched to a gene. The CDR3 covers 15 residues. CDR3 in DNA: TGTGCCAGCAGGCAGGGACTAGCGGGAGTAAACGAGCAGTACTTC. Protein product: CASRQGLAGVNEQYF.

The chain carries TRBV6-6 and TRBJ2-7, with 10 bases matching TRBD1. Looked up from germline, CDR1 is MNHNY and CDR2 is SVGAGI (reference sequence). With V trimmed by 0 bases and J by 6 bases, 8 bases remained unmatched. The CDR3 contains 16 residues. The CDR3 DNA reads as TGTGCCAGCAGTTACTCGCCGGGACAGGGGTTCTCCGAGCAGTACTTC. Residues: CASSYSPGQGFSEQYF.

A few counts support this clone. The chain uses TRBV11-3 and TRBJ2-3; 7 bases fit TRBD1. After removal of 1 base from V and 2 bases from J, the junction contained 3 bases not matched to a gene. The CDR3 sequence is 15 residues long. Germline loops: CDR1 SGHNT, CDR2 YENEEA. CDR3 coding DNA: TGTGCCAGCAGCTTAGGACAGGGCCTCACAGATACGCAGTATTTT. It is translated as CASSLGQGLTDTQYF.

This clone came up a few times. A clone one base away is much larger, so this may be a read error. A read error is likely, as this CDR3 ends without the conserved phenylalanine or tryptophan. V is TRBV6-1 and J is TRBJ1-2, with D maybe TRBD1 (5 bases). Germline lookup yields CDR1 MNHNS and CDR2 SASEGT. The V and J ends lost 5 bases and 1 base respectively, with 11 bases between them. The CDR3 loop spans 14 amino acids. The chain's CDR3 is CASSIQGLNYGYTL. In nucleotides, the CDR3 is TGTGCCAGCAGTATCCAGGGACTTAACTATGGCTACACCTTA.

As concerns this clone: The same CDR3 is also encoded by other DNA sequences in this sample. The CDR3 sequence is CASSGGLSTDTQYF. The CDR3 coding sequence is TGTGCCAGCAGTGGGGGCCTAAGTACAGATACGCAGTATTTT. The chain employs TRBV2 and TRBJ2-3; perhaps TRBD1 as D (5 bases). The CDR3 runs 14 residues. The V and J ends lost 4 bases and 3 bases respectively, with 11 bases between them. Germline V gene sequence: CDR1 SNHLY, CDR2 FYNNEI.

The chain joins TRBV4-1 to TRBJ1-2; 8 nucleotides line up with TRBD1. Germline values: CDR1 MGHRA, CDR2 YSYEKL. The CDR3 extends over 19 amino acids. J gave up 3 bases and V 3 bases, and 18 bases lay outside the gene matches. The CDR3 bases are TGCGCCAGCAGCCACCGACAGGGGAATGTTCCTCGCGGGGACTATGGCTACACCTTC. It encodes CASSHRQGNVPRGDYGYTF.

Remarks on this clone: A read error is the likely source, as a far larger clone sits one nucleotide away. Other DNA sequences within the sample encode an identical CDR3. The CDR3 nucleotides read TGCGCCAGTAGTATAGAGCCCAGGCTAGGGTATGGCTACACCTTC. Protein product: CASSIEPRLGYGYTF. J is TRBJ1-2 and V is TRBV19, with D uncertain. From germline, CDR1 is LNHDA and CDR2 SQIVND (reference sequence). CDR3 length: 15 amino acids. Full variable domain (missing parts from reference TRBV19 and TRBJ1-2): DGGITQSPKYLFRKEGQNVTLSCEQNLNHDAMYWYRQDPGQGLRLIYYSQIVNDFQKGDIAEGYSVSREKKESFPLTVTSAQKNPTAFYLCASSIEPRLGYGYTFGSGTRLTVV.

The V gene is TRBV10-3, the J gene TRBJ1-5, with D unclear. This CDR3 comprises 14 residues. Trimming cost V 0 bases and J 1 base, with 4 bases left between them. Germline CDR1 reads ENHRY; CDR2 reads SYGVKD. The CDR3 sequence: CAISESLSNQPQHF. The CDR3 DNA sequence: TGTGCCATCAGTGAGTCGCTGAGCAATCAGCCCCAGCATTTT.

This chain connects TRBV10-3 to TRBJ2-5, with 7 bases aligning to TRBD2. Germline V gene sequence: CDR1 ENHRY, CDR2 SYGVKD. J was trimmed by 4 bases and V by 5 bases; bases with no gene match: 10. The CDR3 loop spans 15 amino acids. The CDR3 nucleotides are TGTGCCATCAGTAAATCGCGGGAGAGTGGAGAGACCCAGTACTTC. Translated, it gives CAISKSRESGETQYF.

This clone was picked up a small number of times. J is TRBJ1-1 and V is TRBV5-1, with no clear D. Between the trimmed V and J ends, which lost 1 base and 3 bases, there was a span of 13 bases. The CDR3 runs to 15 residues. CDR1 and CDR2 from the germline V gene are SGHRS and YFSETQ. The CDR3 reads CASSLQRSGDTEAFF. As DNA, the CDR3 is TGCGCCAGCAGCTTGCAAAGGTCCGGGGACACTGAAGCTTTCTTT.

The table lists this clone with many counts. The chain combines TRBV4-1 with TRBJ2-7; 9 bases agree with TRBD2. The V segment lost 3 bases and the J segment 3 bases; nucleotides outside the gene matches: 18. This CDR3 region has 19 residues. Germline V gives CDR1 MGHRA, CDR2 YSYEKL. The CDR3 loop reads CASSQRGLGAGGPLYEQYF. CDR3 DNA sequence: TGCGCCAGCAGCCAGCGGGGACTGGGGGCGGGAGGGCCCCTCTACGAGCAGTACTTC.

For this clone: Other DNA sequences in this sample translate to the same CDR3. The rearrangement links TRBV7-9 to TRBJ2-5; D is unresolved. V lost 6 bases and J lost 0, with 2 bases in between. Looked up from germline, CDR1 is SEHNR and CDR2 is FQNEAQ (reference sequence). This CDR3 region has 11 residues. CDR3 DNA: TGTGCCAGCAGTGACCAAGAGACCCAGTACTTC. Its translation is CASSDQETQYF.

V and J are TRBV5-5 and TRBJ1-2; 7 bases agree with TRBD1. From germline, CDR1 is SGHKS and CDR2 YYEKEE (reference sequence). This CDR3 is built from 13 residues. J gave up 7 bases and V 3 bases, and 6 bases lay outside the gene matches. This CDR3 reads CASSWESGGGYTF. The DNA of the CDR3 is TGTGCCAGCAGCTGGGAATCAGGGGGTGGCTACACCTTC.

This chain connects TRBV30 to TRBJ2-7, with D uncertain. This CDR3 is 12 amino acids long. V gave up 0 bases and J gave up 9 bases, with 12 bases separating them. From germline, CDR1 is GTSNPN and CDR2 SVGIG (reference sequence). For the CDR3, the DNA is TGTGCCTGGAGTGTCCAACGACAAGGGCAGTACTTC. Its protein is CAWSVQRQGQYF.

CDR3 amino acids: CASSPRTFAGNTIYF. CDR3 sequence (DNA): TGTGCCAGCTCACCACGAACGTTCGCTGGAAACACCATATATTTT. The chain has TRBV18 and TRBJ1-3, with D unclear. There are 15 residues in the CDR3. Deletions cut 1 base from V and 2 bases from J, with 9 bases between. CDR1 is KGHSH, CDR2 LQKENI, per germline.